The next 14 T cell receptor beta chains were all read from a single sample in a study of T cell repertoires in cytomegalovirus infection. TCRdb independently ran MiXCR on the reads; one entry per CDR3 protein. The sample shows roughly 500,000 distinct CDR3 sequences, about 11% of them seen only once. Sequencing used PBMCs. The receptors stem from a human donor in good health (CMV status not recorded). Some clones in this sample may be carry-over from other donors' samples.

This clonotype was seen many times. The chain is built from TRBV24-1 and TRBJ2-1; unclear D gene. The CDR3 contains 14 residues. Germline lookup yields CDR1 KGHDR and CDR2 SFDVKD. V lost 4 bases and J lost 9, with 15 bases in between. DNA of the CDR3: TGTGCCACCAGTGACCTCTACTTCCTTGGTGAGCAGTTCTTC. Translating it yields CATSDLYFLGEQFF.

J is TRBJ1-2 and V is TRBV28; TRBD1 aligns across 9 bases. Losses at the gene ends were 10 bases for V and 4 bases for J; bases not matched to a gene: 10. The CDR3 totals 14 residues. Germline V gene data show CDR1 as MDHEN and CDR2 as SYDVKM. CDR3 in amino acids: CAISTGGIGYGYTF. The DNA for the CDR3 is TGTGCCATCTCAACAGGGGGCATTGGCTATGGCTACACCTTC.

The chain carries TRBV7-2 and TRBJ2-7; the D is unclear. The germline V and J ends were trimmed by 5 bases and 0 bases, with 11 bases remaining between them. The germline V gene encodes CDR1 SGHTA and CDR2 FQGNSA. CDR3 length equals 14 residues. The CDR3 protein is CASSPDSSSYEQYF. In DNA, the CDR3 is TGTGCCAGCAGCCCTGACTCGAGCTCCTACGAGCAGTACTTC. Full variable domain (remainder filled in from reference TRBV7-2 and TRBJ2-7): GAGVSQSPSNKVTEKGKDVELRCDPISGHTALYWYRQSLGQGLEFLIYFQGNSAPDKSGLPSDRFSAERTGGSVSTLTIQRTQQEDSAVYLCASSPDSSSYEQYFGPGTRLTVT.

This clonotype showed up many times. The chain has TRBV12-3 or TRBV12-4 and TRBJ1-2, with a weak D call TRBD1 (6 bases). This CDR3 comprises 13 residues. Trimming stripped 4 bases from V and 6 bases from J, with 12 bases between. In DNA form, the CDR3 reads TGTGCCAGCAGTTCACAGGGTAGAGATGGCTACACCTTC. The encoded protein is CASSSQGRDGYTF.

V is TRBV2 and J is TRBJ2-2; the D call may be TRBD1 or TRBD2 (5 bases each). V lost 9 bases to trimming and J lost 10 bases, with 12 bases between them. The CDR3 sequence is 11 residues long. Germline loops: CDR1 SNHLY, CDR2 FYNNEI. The CDR3 sequence: CASMGRKELFF. Written as DNA, the CDR3 is TGTGCCAGTATGGGACGGAAGGAGCTGTTTTTT.

The rearrangement uses TRBV6-5 and TRBJ2-5, with D perhaps matching TRBD2 (5 bases). Germline V lookup: CDR1 MNHEY, CDR2 SVGAGI. The V and J ends lost 0 bases and 3 bases respectively, with 8 bases between them. The CDR3 loop spans 14 amino acids. CDR3: CASSYSDWEETQYF. The CDR3 nucleotides read TGTGCCAGCAGTTACTCGGACTGGGAAGAGACCCAGTACTTC.

This clonotype showed up many times. The J gene is TRBJ2-7, the V gene TRBV12-3 or TRBV12-4; 7 bases align to TRBD1. The CDR3 length is 15 residues. Germline trimming cut 5 bases from V and 4 bases from J; bases unmatched to any gene: 11. CDR3 protein: CASSPTGASRYEQYF. In DNA form, the CDR3 reads TGTGCCAGCAGTCCCACAGGGGCGAGTAGGTACGAGCAGTACTTC.

In its sample, this clonotype was seen once. The chain recombines TRBV20-1 with TRBJ1-2; 9 nucleotides align to TRBD1. There are 12 residues in the CDR3. CDR1 and CDR2 (germline): DFQATT, SNEGSKA (reference sequence). The CDR3 reads CRTGGGNYGYTF. CDR3 bases: TGCAGGACAGGGGGAGGAAACTATGGCTACACCTTC.

This clonotype was counted at least ten times. The chain carries TRBV7-8 and TRBJ1-6, with unresolved D. CDR3 size: 14 residues. Trimming pared 0 bases from V and 8 bases from J, leaving 8 bases between. The germline CDR1 and CDR2 sequences are SGHVS and FQNEAQ. CDR3 in DNA: TGTGCCAGCAGCTTAGCGCGGGTTGATTCACCCCTCCACTTT. Translating gives CASSLARVDSPLHF.

This clonotype appeared once. This rearrangement joins TRBV29-1 to TRBJ2-5, with 9 bases aligning to TRBD1. Germline V gives CDR1 SQVTM, CDR2 ANQGSEA. V gave up 7 bases and J gave up 3 bases; unmatched junction bases: 6. This CDR3 is 13 amino acids long. This chain's CDR3 is CSEIRQGEETQYF. In DNA, the CDR3 is TGCAGCGAAATTCGACAGGGGGAAGAGACCCAGTACTTC.

This sequence joins TRBV5-1 and TRBJ2-3, with 8 positions matching TRBD2. Germline CDR1 SGHRS, CDR2 YFSETQ. The ends lost 1 base at V and 3 bases at J; junction bases unmatched: 4. This CDR3 comprises 15 residues. The CDR3 region has the DNA TGCGCCAGCAGCTTGACTAGCGGAAAGACAGATACGCAGTATTTT. This sequence encodes CASSLTSGKTDTQYF.

This clonotype showed up just a few times. The chain uses TRBV6-5 and TRBJ1-6; 7 bases map to TRBD1. V was clipped by 4 bases and J by 3 bases; unmatched bases: 6. There are 16 residues in the CDR3. The germline gives CDR1 MNHEY, CDR2 SVGAGI. For the CDR3, the DNA is TGTGCCAGCAGTTTAACAGGGGTCTTCTATAATTCACCCCTCCACTTT. Its translation is CASSLTGVFYNSPLHF.

This clonotype came up many times. The J gene is TRBJ2-5, the V gene TRBV12-3 or TRBV12-4; maybe TRBD2 (5 bases). This CDR3 has 15 residues. The V end was cut by 3 bases, the J end by 2 bases, with 13 bases between. CDR3 amino acids: CASSFFGRGQETQYF. The DNA of the CDR3 is TGTGCCAGCAGTTTTTTCGGCCGGGGACAAGAGACCCAGTACTTC.

The sample holds many counts of this clonotype. The chain couples TRBV28 to TRBJ2-5; D remains ambiguous. The CDR3 extends over 13 amino acids. The V end lost 2 bases, the J end lost 3 bases, and 7 bases lay between the germline ends. Germline V lookup: CDR1 MDHEN, CDR2 SYDVKM. The CDR3 spells CASSLRIEETQYF. DNA of the CDR3: TGTGCCAGCAGTTTAAGAATTGAAGAGACCCAGTACTTC.